One and the same sample provided the 31 T cell receptor beta chains below, sequenced in a study of regulatory dendritic cells for organ transplantation. Some clones are missing from TCRdb's copy, which holds only in-frame ones; the method was immunoSEQ multiplex PCR. Of about 20,000 clones listed, just under 75% are singletons. The specimen was memory CD4+ T cells from blood. Subset meaning: CD45RO+ memory T cells. The receptors shown here come from a human donor in good health.

The chain combines TRBV7-2 with TRBJ2-5, with 10 positions matching TRBD1. The CDR3 is 17 residues long. Germline V gene data show CDR1 as SGHTA and CDR2 as FQGNSA. V lost 2 bases, J lost 4 bases, and 10 bases stayed unmatched. CDR3 coding DNA: TGTGCCAGCAGCTTACGCGGGGGGACAGGGGTGGGAGAGACCCAGTACTTC. Translating it yields CASSLRGGTGVGETQYF. Full variable domain (outside the CDR3, taken from reference TRBV7-2 and TRBJ2-5): GAGVSQSPSNKVTEKGKDVELRCDPISGHTALYWYRQSLGQGLEFLIYFQGNSAPDKSGLPSDRFSAERTGGSVSTLTIQRTQQEDSAVYLCASSLRGGTGVGETQYFGPGTRLLVL.

The chain is built from TRBV13 and TRBJ2-1; TRBD2 agrees at 8 bases. The CDR3 extends over 13 amino acids. J lost 10 bases, V lost 2 bases, and 4 bases had no gene match. Germline V gene data show CDR1 as PRHDT and CDR2 as FYEKMQ (reference sequence). The chain's CDR3 is CASSLWSGREQFF. The DNA for the CDR3 is TGTGCCAGCAGCTTATGGAGCGGGAGAGAGCAGTTCTTC.

The chain recombines TRBV11-2 with TRBJ1-2; 8 bases match TRBD1. The V and J ends lost 5 bases and 2 bases, in that order; junction bases with no gene match: 10. Per the germline V gene, CDR1 is SGHAT and CDR2 is FQNNGV. The CDR3 extends over 16 amino acids. This CDR3 reads CASSPGRTGLNYGYTF. In nucleotides, the CDR3 is TGTGCCAGCAGCCCCGGCCGGACAGGGTTGAACTATGGCTACACCTTC.

The sample holds a few counts of this clone. This chain links TRBV5-4 with TRBJ1-1, with a possible D match to TRBD1 (6 bases). Trimming pared 5 bases from V and 3 bases from J, leaving 11 bases between. The CDR3 has 13 amino acids. The germline V gene encodes CDR1 SGHNT and CDR2 YYREEE (reference sequence). For the CDR3, the DNA is TGTGCCAGCAGACCCTCAGGGGACACTGAAGCTTTCTTT. Translation gives CASRPSGDTEAFF.

Relative to its sample, this clone is medium-sized. The V and J genes are TRBV19 and TRBJ2-3; TRBD2 matches at 14 bases. With V trimmed by 3 bases and J by 7 bases, 12 bases remained unmatched. The germline CDR1 and CDR2 sequences are LNHDA and SQIVND (reference sequence). This CDR3 is 18 amino acids long. The DNA of the CDR3 is TGTGCCAGTAGTATCTCTTCAGGACTAGCGGGGGGTGTAAATACGCAGTATTTT. It specifies CASSISSGLAGGVNTQYF.

The V call is TRBV9, the J call TRBJ2-3; 8 bases fit TRBD1. CDR1 and CDR2 (germline): SGDLS, YYNGEE. Trimming cost V 4 bases and J 2 bases; bases outside gene matches: 9. The CDR3 is made up of 16 amino acids. Here the CDR3 reads CASSPGTGGATDTQYF. The DNA of the CDR3 is TGTGCCAGCAGCCCCGGGACAGGAGGGGCCACAGATACGCAGTATTTT. Variable domain in full (rest from reference TRBV9 and TRBJ2-3): DSGVTQTPKHLITATGQRVTLRCSPRSGDLSVYWYQQSLDQGLQFLIQYYNGEERAKGNILERFSAQQFPDLHSELNLSSLELGDSALYFCASSPGTGGATDTQYFGPGTRLTVL.

This chain links TRBV2 with TRBJ1-6; D gene uncertain. The V gene lost 8 bases and the J gene lost 5 bases, with 22 bases spanning the gap. CDR1 SNHLY and CDR2 FYNNEI come from the germline V gene. The CDR3 covers 17 residues. The CDR3, as DNA: TGTGCCAGCCGCCTCCCTCGGGCAAGCGGAAATAATTCACCCCTCCACTTT. Its translation: CASRLPRASGNNSPLHF. Variable domain in full (rest from reference TRBV2 and TRBJ1-6): EPEVTQTPSHQVTQMGQEVILRCVPISNHLYFYWYRQILGQKVEFLVSFYNNEISEKSEIFDDQFSVERPDGSNFTLKIRSTKLEDSAMYFCASRLPRASGNNSPLHFGNGTRLTVT.

The DNA of the CDR3 is TGTGCCAGCAGCCAAGCCACCCGGACAGAAAAACTGTTTTTT. Translating gives CASSQATRTEKLFF. The chain links TRBV2 to TRBJ1-4; D is perhaps TRBD1 (5 bases). The CDR3 is 14 amino acids. V was cut by 6 bases and J by 8 bases, with 16 bases left in between. CDR1 is SNHLY and CDR2 is FYNNEI in the germline V gene.

This rearrangement joins TRBV2 to TRBJ1-6; D uncertain. Trimming stripped 0 bases from V and 7 bases from J, with 4 bases between. The CDR3 extends over 13 amino acids. CDR1 and CDR2 from the germline V gene are SNHLY and FYNNEI. CDR3 protein: CASSEARNSPLHF. The CDR3 DNA reads as TGTGCCAGCAGTGAAGCGCGGAATTCACCCCTCCACTTT.

The chain is built from TRBV6-1 and TRBJ2-7; D possibly corresponds to TRBD2 (6 bases). In germline, CDR1 is MNHNS, CDR2 SASEGT. V was clipped by 2 bases and J by 6 bases, with 17 bases between them. The CDR3 totals 15 residues. CDR3 nucleotides: TGTGCCAGCAGTGAACTCGGTGGAGGGATAGTCGAGCAGTACTTC. Its protein is CASSELGGGIVEQYF.

The genes are TRBV4-2 and TRBJ1-5; no definite D call. In germline, CDR1 is LGHNA, CDR2 YNFKEQ. The CDR3 is 15 amino acids. V was cut by 0 bases and J by 3 bases, with 9 bases left in between. The CDR3 DNA is TGTGCCAGCAGCCAAGACGGAGAATACAATCAGCCCCAGCATTTT. Residues: CASSQDGEYNQPQHF.

This clone appeared a few times. The chain joins TRBV7-3 to TRBJ2-7, with 7 bases identical to TRBD2. This CDR3 spans 13 amino acids. V was pared by 1 base and J by 5 bases, with 2 bases of the junction left unmatched. CDR1 and CDR2 (germline): SGHTA, FQGTGA. The chain's CDR3 is CASSLRAGDEQYF. The CDR3 DNA follows: TGTGCCAGCAGCTTAAGGGCGGGGGACGAGCAGTACTTC.

The chain links TRBV7-2 to TRBJ2-1, with 12 bases lining up with TRBD2. The ends lost 5 bases at V and 2 bases at J; junction bases unmatched: 7. The CDR3 consists of 17 residues. Germline V CDR1 and CDR2: SGHTA, FQGNSA. CDR3 in DNA: TGTGCCAGCAGCACACGGACTAGCGGGGCAACCTACAATGAGCAGTTCTTC. Translated, it gives CASSTRTSGATYNEQFF. Supplemented by reference TRBV7-2 and TRBJ2-1, the full variable domain reads GAGVSQSPSNKVTEKGKDVELRCDPISGHTALYWYRQSLGQGLEFLIYFQGNSAPDKSGLPSDRFSAERTGGSVSTLTIQRTQQEDSAVYLCASSTRTSGATYNEQFFGPGTRLTVL.

The chain joins TRBV7-9 to TRBJ1-2; D call uncertain. Germline loops: CDR1 SEHNR, CDR2 FQNEAQ (reference sequence). The CDR3 has 14 amino acids. V lost 4 bases to trimming and J lost 2 bases, with 11 bases between them. In nucleotides, the CDR3 is TGTGCCAGCAGCTCACAAACTAGGAACTATGGCTACACCTTC. Its translation is CASSSQTRNYGYTF.

The rearrangement links TRBV5-4 to TRBJ1-1, with 11 bases fitting TRBD1. Unmatched junction bases numbered 2, after V lost 3 bases and J lost 1 base. The CDR3 runs 15 residues. The germline CDR1 and CDR2 sequences are SGHNT and YYREEE (reference sequence). The CDR3 loop reads CASSWDRGRNTEAFF. CDR3 in DNA: TGTGCCAGCAGCTGGGACAGGGGGAGGAACACTGAAGCTTTCTTT.

The V gene is TRBV6-1, the J gene TRBJ2-7, with 7 positions matching TRBD1. V lost 4 bases and J lost 0; bases outside the gene matches: 12. This CDR3 spans 17 amino acids. The germline V gene encodes CDR1 MNHNS and CDR2 SASEGT. CDR3 sequence: CASSGKGRGPSSYEQYF. CDR3 in DNA: TGTGCCAGCAGTGGTAAAGGTAGGGGGCCGAGCTCCTACGAGCAGTACTTC.

The chain carries TRBV5-6 and TRBJ1-2, with D perhaps matching TRBD1 (5 bases). The CDR3 runs 15 residues. Trimming removed 4 bases from V and 3 bases from J, with 16 bases in between. Germline V lookup: CDR1 SGHDT, CDR2 YYEEEE. CDR3 DNA: TGTGCCAGCAGCCGGGCGGGGAGGGGAGACTATGGCTACACCTTC. Translated: CASSRAGRGDYGYTF. The full variable domain, in which reference TRBV5-6 and TRBJ1-2 provide the parts outside the CDR3, is DAGVTQSPTHLIKTRGQQVTLRCSPKSGHDTVSWYQQALGQGPQFIFQYYEEEERQRGNFPDRFSGHQFPNYSSELNVNALLLGDSALYLCASSRAGRGDYGYTFGSGTRLTVV.

The rearrangement links TRBV19 to TRBJ1-2; TRBD1 might be the D (6 bases). V was trimmed by 3 bases and J by 2 bases, leaving 13 bases between them. The CDR3 loop spans 15 amino acids. Germline V gene sequence: CDR1 LNHDA, CDR2 SQIVND (reference sequence). CDR3 sequence: CASSIATGINYGYTF. The CDR3 nucleotides are TGTGCCAGTAGTATTGCCACAGGGATCAACTATGGCTACACCTTC.

This sequence joins TRBV21-1 and TRBJ1-2. TRBV21-1 is a documented pseudogene. The CDR3 consists of 12 residues. The CDR3 DNA is TGTGCCAGCAGCTGCCGGGGTGGGGGCTACACCTTC. This encodes CASSCRGGGYTF.

The chain is built from TRBV5-4 and TRBJ2-1; 7 positions match TRBD1. Germline CDR1 SGHNT, CDR2 YYREEE (reference sequence). CDR3 length: 14 residues. V shed 4 bases and J 4 bases; nucleotides not matched to a gene: 5. CDR3 DNA: TGTGCCAGCAGCCCCGGGACAGAGTACAATGAGCAGTTCTTC. Protein product: CASSPGTEYNEQFF.

This clone was observed once. Its ends do not fully match the called genes, so a read error is possible. The chain links TRBV19 to TRBJ2-1, with 7 bases matching TRBD2. This CDR3 comprises 16 residues. CDR1 LNHDA and CDR2 SQIVND come from the germline V gene (reference sequence). The CDR3: CASNIARGGVYNEQFF. For the CDR3, the DNA is TGTGCCAGTAATATAGCCCGGGGAGGGGTGTACAATGAGCAGTTCTTC.

The CDR3 nucleotides read TGTGCCAGTAGTAGCGGCTGGACTAGCGGTGTAGAGACCCAGTACTTC. Translating gives CASSSGWTSGVETQYF. The chain employs TRBV19 and TRBJ2-5; 10 nucleotides agree with TRBD2. From germline, CDR1 is LNHDA and CDR2 SQIVND (reference sequence). Unmatched junction bases numbered 9, after V lost 4 bases and J lost 4 bases. CDR3 length: 16 residues. Looking up the rest from reference TRBV19 and TRBJ2-5 gives the full variable domain: DGGITQSPKYLFRKEGQNVTLSCEQNLNHDAMYWYRQDPGQGLRLIYYSQIVNDFQKGDIAEGYSVSREKKESFPLTVTSAQKNPTAFYLCASSSGWTSGVETQYFGPGTRLLVL.

The chain is built from TRBV7-2 and TRBJ1-3; a weak D match, TRBD1 (5 bases). Trimming took 1 base from V and 0 from J, leaving 7 bases between them. Germline CDR1 reads SGHTA; CDR2 reads FQGNSA. The CDR3 is 15 residues long. The CDR3 is CASSLDRLSGNTIYF. The CDR3 DNA is TGTGCCAGCAGCTTAGACAGGCTCTCTGGAAACACCATATATTTT.

The chain couples TRBV5-1 to TRBJ1-6; possibly TRBD1 for D (5 bases). CDR1 is SGHRS and CDR2 is YFSETQ in the germline V gene. V was pared by 0 bases and J by 7 bases, with 11 bases between. The CDR3 length is 15 residues. The CDR3: CASSLGGGLNSPLHF. Here the CDR3 DNA reads TGCGCCAGCAGCTTGGGGGGGGGTCTCAATTCACCCCTCCACTTT.

V is TRBV7-2 and J is TRBJ1-1, with no clear D. The CDR3 is 12 amino acids. Germline CDR1 reads SGHTA; CDR2 reads FQGNSA. V dropped 5 bases and J dropped 5 bases, with 9 bases sitting between them. For the CDR3, the DNA is TGTGCCAGCAGCCTGGAGGAGACTGAAGCTTTCTTT. Amino acid sequence: CASSLEETEAFF. Full variable domain (rest looked up from reference TRBV7-2 and TRBJ1-1): GAGVSQSPSNKVTEKGKDVELRCDPISGHTALYWYRQSLGQGLEFLIYFQGNSAPDKSGLPSDRFSAERTGGSVSTLTIQRTQQEDSAVYLCASSLEETEAFFGQGTRLTVV.

V is TRBV10-3 and J is TRBJ1-1; TRBD1 is a possible D gene (6 bases). CDR3 length: 14 amino acids. CDR1 is ENHRY, CDR2 SYGVKD, per germline. V lost 3 bases to trimming and J lost 2 bases, with 10 bases between them. The CDR3 nucleotides read TGTGCCATCAGTGAACAGGGTGAAAACACTGAAGCTTTCTTT. Its translation is CAISEQGENTEAFF.

The genes are TRBV9 and TRBJ2-3; TRBD2 aligns across 16 bases. With V trimmed by 4 bases and J by 2 bases, 4 bases remained unmatched. Germline V gene data show CDR1 as SGDLS and CDR2 as YYNGEE. The CDR3 runs to 17 residues. CDR3: CASSLGLAGGITDTQYF. The CDR3 DNA reads TGTGCCAGCAGCTTGGGACTAGCGGGGGGGATCACAGATACGCAGTATTTT.

The rearrangement joins TRBV19 to TRBJ2-2, with 11 bases fitting TRBD2. CDR1 is LNHDA, CDR2 SQIVND, per germline (reference sequence). V lost 3 bases to trimming and J lost 7 bases; unmatched junction nucleotides: 7. This CDR3 has 16 amino acids. DNA for the CDR3: TGTGCCAGTAGTATTAGCGGGGGGGCCAGTGGCGGGGAGCTGTTTTTT. Translated: CASSISGGASGGELFF.

V is TRBV6-5 and J is TRBJ2-7; 7 nucleotides align to TRBD1. The CDR3 has 15 amino acids. Germline V lookup: CDR1 MNHEY, CDR2 SVGAGI. Trimming cost V 6 bases and J 2 bases; bases outside gene matches: 10. CDR3: CASSPPGDSTYEQYF. As DNA, the CDR3 is TGTGCCAGCAGCCCCCCTGGGGACAGCACCTACGAGCAGTACTTC.

This clone was seen more than once but under ten times. The chain recombines TRBV9 with TRBJ2-1; TRBD1 matches 7 bases. The CDR3 runs 16 residues. V dropped 0 bases and J dropped 3; count of bases not matched to a gene: 6. Germline CDR1 reads SGDLS; CDR2 reads YYNGEE. CDR3 protein: CASSVEQGYGYNEQFF. The CDR3 nucleotides read TGTGCCAGCAGCGTAGAACAGGGGTATGGCTACAATGAGCAGTTCTTC.

This chain links TRBV6-1 with TRBJ2-3; 13 positions agree with TRBD2. CDR1 is MNHNS and CDR2 is SASEGT in the germline V gene. The CDR3 spans 16 residues. The V segment lost 4 bases and the J segment 4 bases; nucleotides outside the gene matches: 5. The CDR3 loop reads CASSVPLAGGPDTQYF. The CDR3 nucleotides are TGTGCCAGCAGTGTCCCACTAGCGGGGGGGCCAGATACGCAGTATTTT.